Listed below are T cell receptor beta chains from one sample, sequenced in a study of blood T cell repertoires in COVID-19. The table came from immunoSEQ multiplex PCR; TCRdb's copy has only in-frame clones and leaves some out. The data contain 300,000 to 500,000 clones, approximately 90% of them seen just once; the ten biggest clones take up 0.97%. The source material was PBMCs or T cells enriched from blood (not recorded which). The source of these receptors is a woman aged 25-40 years with acute COVID-19. Both conserved end residues are part of each CDR3. D genes are given only for firm matches. Size is omitted from some rows. Given values are once, few, many or a class for expanded clones.

>.|TRBJ1-1|TRBV7-6|.
TGTGCCAGCAGCTTCGGGGGGAACACTGAAGCTTTCTTT
CASSFGGNTEAFF
>.|TRBJ2-3|TRBV7-2|TRBD1
TGTGCCAGCAGCTTAGTATTCGGGACAGGGGTGAGGGATACGCAGTATTTT
CASSLVFGTGVRDTQYF
>once|TRBJ1-2|TRBV11-2|.
TGTGCCAGCAGCTTCTACAGGGACGTTTGCTATGGCTACACCTTC
CASSFYRDVCYGYTF
>.|TRBJ1-1|TRBV19|.
TGTGCCAGTACTAACGTACGGACTGAAGCTTTCTTT
CASTNVRTEAFF
>.|TRBJ1-4|TRBV7-9|TRBD1
TGTGCCAGCAGCTTATTATTCAATCGACAGGGGAATGAAAAACTGTTTTTT
CASSLLFNRQGNEKLFF
>.|TRBJ2-1|TRBV5-1|.
TGCGCCAGCAGTACAGGCCCTTCCTACAATGAGCAGTTCTTC
CASSTGPSYNEQFF
>.|TRBJ1-1|TRBV2|.
TGTGCCAGCAGTGAAGGTTTCGGGGGGCGAAAGAACACTGAAGCTTTCTTT
CASSEGFGGRKNTEAFF
>.|TRBJ2-7|TRBV7-9|.
TGTGCCAGCAGCTTAGGTTCAGGGACCTACGAGCAGTACTTC
CASSLGSGTYEQYF
>.|TRBJ2-2|TRBV6-5|TRBD1
TGTGCCAGCAGTTACTCCAGACAGGGGGCAAACGGGGAGCTGTTTTTT
CASSYSRQGANGELFF
>once|TRBJ2-3|TRBV18|TRBD2
TGTGCCAGCTCGGCGGGCGGGGGATCCACAGATACGCAGTATTTT
CASSAGGGSTDTQYF
>.|TRBJ1-4|TRBV7-3|.
TGTGCCAGCAGCGGACAGACAGGTGAAAAACTGTTTTTT
CASSGQTGEKLFF
>few|TRBJ1-6|TRBV6-2/TRBV6-3|.
TGTGCCAGCAGTCAGTTGACTGGGGCAGCTGCTAATTCACCCCTCCACTTT
CASSQLTGAAANSPLHF
>.|TRBJ2-7|TRBV5-4|TRBD1
TGTGCCAGCAGCTTGGGACAGGGGTCGACCTACGAGCAGTACTTC
CASSLGQGSTYEQYF
>.|TRBJ1-4|TRBV6-5|.
TGTGCCAGCAGGCATAGGGGGTTCGGTAATGAAAAACTGTTTTTT
CASRHRGFGNEKLFF
>.|TRBJ1-4|TRBV7-4|.
TGTGCCAGCAGCTTGCCAAGGGGAAGGGCCAAAAAACTGTTTTTT
CASSLPRGRAKKLFF
>.|TRBJ2-7|TRBV7-2|.
TGTGCCAGCAGCCTCCGGGACACATACGAGCAGTACTTC
CASSLRDTYEQYF
>.|TRBJ1-2|TRBV5-4|.
TGTGCCAGCAGCTTGGCGCAGGGGATGCCCTATGGCTACACCTTC
CASSLAQGMPYGYTF
>.|TRBJ2-2|TRBV24-1|TRBD1
TGTGCCACCAAACGGACAGGGACCACCGGGGAGCTGTTTTTT
CATKRTGTTGELFF
>.|TRBJ2-1|TRBV5-1|TRBD2
TGCGCCAGCAGCTTGGGACTAGCGGGGGGGACCTTCATCTTC
CASSLGLAGGTFIF
>.|TRBJ1-1|TRBV10-2|.
TGCGCCAGCAACCACGGCCCACAGAAACCGAACACTGAAGCTTTCTTT
CASNHGPQKPNTEAFF
>.|TRBJ2-7|TRBV7-9|.
TGTGCCAGCAGCTTATTCCCCTTAGCCGAGCAGTACTTC
CASSLFPLAEQYF
>.|TRBJ1-3|TRBV28|.
TGTGCCAGCAGTTTGAGCAGGGGCGGGAACACCATATATTTT
CASSLSRGGNTIYF